This is a list of T cell receptor beta chains from one sample in a study of identical twins. TCRdb itself ran the 5' RACE reads through MiXCR, one entry per CDR3 protein. The sample has 570,000 or so distinct CDR3 sequences, 9.6% seen once. The same data also contributed to another study, on yellow fever vaccine responses in identical twins.

The sample consisted of PBMCs. The origin of the receptors is a woman between 18 and 30 years old in good health. The CDR3 runs from the conserved cysteine through the conserved F or W. A D gene is named only where the DNA matches it firmly. For some rows the clone size is stated as once, few or many, or as a class when expanded; others skip it.

v_gene	abundance	d_gene	j_gene	CDR3nt	CDR3aa
TRBV5-5	many	NA	TRBJ1-1	TGTGCCAGCAGCTTGGAGCTGTCTGAAGCTTTCTTT	CASSLELSEAFF
TRBV11-2	NA	NA	TRBJ2-7	TGTGCCAGCAGCCTAGGGACGGTGGTCTCCTACGAGCAGTACTTC	CASSLGTVVSYEQYF
TRBV20-1	few	NA	TRBJ2-4	TGCAGTGCTACGCCGACCGGGACAGCCAAAAACATTCAGTACTTC	CSATPTGTAKNIQYF
TRBV6-1	many	TRBD1	TRBJ2-2	TGTGCCAGCAGTGGGACAGGGCCCACCGGGGAGCTGTTTTTT	CASSGTGPTGELFF
TRBV4-3	NA	NA	TRBJ1-2	TGCGCCAGCAGCCAAGACGATAGCGGCCGCCCAGAAACCTACTATGGCTACACCTTC	CASSQDDSGRPETYYGYTF
TRBV10-3	NA	NA	TRBJ2-5	TGTGCCATCAGCCCCGGCCCACGGGGCGTGGAGACCCAGTACTTC	CAISPGPRGVETQYF
TRBV20-1	NA	TRBD2	TRBJ2-1	TGCAGTGCTAGAGATTACAGCGCAACTAGCGGTACCTACAATGAGCAGTTCTTC	CSARDYSATSGTYNEQFF
TRBV28	few	TRBD1	TRBJ1-5	TGTGCCAGCAGACGGACAGGGTTCAATCAGCCCCAGCATTTT	CASRRTGFNQPQHF
TRBV9	many	TRBD2	TRBJ2-1	TGTGCCAGCAGCGCTGAAAGCGGGAGGGCCTCCAATGAGCAGTTCTTC	CASSAESGRASNEQFF
TRBV12-3/TRBV12-4	NA	NA	TRBJ2-7	TGTGCCAGCAGAAGACAGCCGGGCGAGCAGTACTTC	CASRRQPGEQYF
TRBV20-1	many	NA	TRBJ2-7	TGCAGTGCTAGAGATCTTAGGCCAGAAGGAGCCTACGAGCAGTACTTC	CSARDLRPEGAYEQYF
TRBV7-9	many	NA	TRBJ1-1	TGTGCCAGCATCGGGTGGAACACTGAAGCTTTCTTT	CASIGWNTEAFF
TRBV3-1	few	TRBD1	TRBJ2-7	TGTGCCAGCAGTCCGACAGGGTTCACCTACGAGCAGTACTTC	CASSPTGFTYEQYF
TRBV18	many	TRBD1	TRBJ1-1	TGTGCCAGCTCACCTAAAACAGGGGTCGAAGCTTTCTTT	CASSPKTGVEAFF
TRBV3-1	many	NA	TRBJ2-5	TGTGCCAGCAGCCAATTCCGGGGCCAGGGTGAGACCCAGTACTTC	CASSQFRGQGETQYF
TRBV5-1	few	TRBD2	TRBJ2-1	TGCGCCAGCAGCTTGTCCTCTAGCGGGGTTTACTACAATGAGCAGTTCTTC	CASSLSSSGVYYNEQFF
TRBV5-5	NA	NA	TRBJ2-7	TGTGCCAGCAGCTTCCGGGCACCCTACGAGCAGTACTTC	CASSFRAPYEQYF
TRBV4-1	many	NA	TRBJ2-1	TGCGCCAGCAGCCAAGCGCGGAATTCCTACAATGAGCAGTTCTTC	CASSQARNSYNEQFF
TRBV7-6	few	TRBD2	TRBJ2-7	TGTGCCAGCAGTCACGGAATAGCGGGAGAGCAGTACTTC	CASSHGIAGEQYF
TRBV19	NA	TRBD2	TRBJ2-1	TGTGCCAGTAGTATAGATTGGCTAGCGGGAGTTAAAAATGAGCAGTTCTTC	CASSIDWLAGVKNEQFF